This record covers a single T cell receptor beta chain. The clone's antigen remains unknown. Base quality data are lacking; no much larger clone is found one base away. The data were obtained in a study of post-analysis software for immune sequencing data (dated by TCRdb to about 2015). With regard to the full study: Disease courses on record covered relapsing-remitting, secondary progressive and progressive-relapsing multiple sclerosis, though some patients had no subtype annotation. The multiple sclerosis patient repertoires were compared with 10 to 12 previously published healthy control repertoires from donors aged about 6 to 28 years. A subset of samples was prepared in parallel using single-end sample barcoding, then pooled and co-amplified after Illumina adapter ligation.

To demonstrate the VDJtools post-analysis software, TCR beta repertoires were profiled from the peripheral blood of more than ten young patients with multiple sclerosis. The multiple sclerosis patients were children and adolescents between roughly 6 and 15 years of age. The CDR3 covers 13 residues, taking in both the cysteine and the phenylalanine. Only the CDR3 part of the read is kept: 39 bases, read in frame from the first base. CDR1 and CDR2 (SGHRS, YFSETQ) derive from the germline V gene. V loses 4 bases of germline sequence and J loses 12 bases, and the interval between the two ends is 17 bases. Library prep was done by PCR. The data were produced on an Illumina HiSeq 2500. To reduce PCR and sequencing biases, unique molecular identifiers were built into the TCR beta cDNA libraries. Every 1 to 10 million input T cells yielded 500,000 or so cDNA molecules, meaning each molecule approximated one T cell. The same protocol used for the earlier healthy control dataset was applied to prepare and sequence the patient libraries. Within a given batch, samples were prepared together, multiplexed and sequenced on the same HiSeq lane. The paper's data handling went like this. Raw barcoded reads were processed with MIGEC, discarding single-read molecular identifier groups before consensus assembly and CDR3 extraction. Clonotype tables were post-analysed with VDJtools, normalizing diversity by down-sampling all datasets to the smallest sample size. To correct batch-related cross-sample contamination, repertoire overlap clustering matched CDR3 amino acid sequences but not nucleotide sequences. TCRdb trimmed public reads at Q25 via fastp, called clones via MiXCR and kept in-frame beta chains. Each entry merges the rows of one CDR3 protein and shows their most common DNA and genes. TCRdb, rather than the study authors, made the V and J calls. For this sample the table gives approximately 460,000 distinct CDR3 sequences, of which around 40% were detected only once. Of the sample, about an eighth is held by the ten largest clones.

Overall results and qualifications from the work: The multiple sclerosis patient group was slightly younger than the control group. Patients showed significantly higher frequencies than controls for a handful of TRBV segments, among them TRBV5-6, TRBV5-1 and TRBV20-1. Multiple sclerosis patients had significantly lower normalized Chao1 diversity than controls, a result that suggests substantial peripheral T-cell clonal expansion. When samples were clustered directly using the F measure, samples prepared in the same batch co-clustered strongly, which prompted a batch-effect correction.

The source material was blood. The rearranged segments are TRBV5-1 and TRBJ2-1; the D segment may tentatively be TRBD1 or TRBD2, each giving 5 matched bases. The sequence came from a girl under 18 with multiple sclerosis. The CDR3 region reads CASSPGDGFLQFF. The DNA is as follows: TGCGCCAGCAGCCCTGGGGACGGCTTTTTGCAGTTCTTC.